These T cell receptor beta chains were read from a single sample in a study of T cells in Graves' hyperthyroidism and ophthalmopathy. TCRdb re-derived calls from the multiplex PCR reads in MiXCR, one entry per CDR3 protein. The repertoire holds some 620,000 distinct CDR3 sequences, with around 15% as singletons. Sequencing was performed on blood. The origin of the receptors is a woman aged 25 to 45 with Graves' hyperthyroidism. The conserved cysteine and the conserved F or W are not part of the CDR3 here. Fields, in order: V gene, CDR3 protein.

>TRBV4-3
ASSQDTGQLEQF
>TRBV5-1
ASSFGLAVTDTQY
>TRBV2
ASSETDEQY
>TRBV28
ASSSPSGRMYEQY
>TRBV5-1
ASSLTGASYNEQF
>TRBV20-1
SATSYKLAGGPNEQF
>TRBV20-1
SALLGQIYEQY
>TRBV24-1
ATSDSTGLNEQF
>TRBV30
AWSVGGSSGELF
>TRBV28
ASSLLGSYNEQF
>TRBV5-1
ASSLGGTGKLETQY
>TRBV6-9
ASSYGTGGVHNEQF
>TRBV5-1
ASSFSPDRIDTEAF
>TRBV20-1
SARAGSGNTIY
>TRBV6-1
ASSEEWGGRSPLH
>TRBV4-1
ASSQDYSGASQPQH
>TRBV11-2
ASSFSINRYNEQF
>TRBV4-3
ASSQARDSNQPQH
>TRBV28
ASSSTSGSHYEQY
>TRBV11-3
ASSPSVVPEQF
>TRBV5-5
ASSLLGLPPQNTYT
>TRBV6-1
ASPGRLF
>TRBV12-3/TRBV12-4
ASSEGLAVDNEQF
>TRBV20-1
SARSAGEGKEQF
>TRBV5-1
ASFSGRAIGDTQY
>TRBV12-3/TRBV12-4
ASSYPGTGAPDSYEQY
>TRBV2
ASSYQGPGEKLF
>TRBV18
ASSPTSARETQY
>TRBV20-1
SARPFRSSYNEQF
>TRBV28
AIQGPLGPDTQY
>TRBV5-1
ASSRDRGGYT
>TRBV10-3
AIAFAGEDEQF
>TRBV20-1
SARDHGRAIDTQY
>TRBV7-6
ASSFTVGQGYLS
>TRBV15
ATSRDIDSDEQF
>TRBV20-1
SASRDSNSYEQY
>TRBV7-8
ASSLGETMNTEAF